This T cell receptor (beta chain) was sequenced during a study of blood T cell repertoires in COVID-19. V shed 3 bases and J 8 bases; nucleotides not matched to a gene: 13. The CDR3 is 15 residues long. Germline CDR1 GTSNPN, CDR2 SVGIG (reference sequence). Per the authors' pipeline: The authors estimated nucleated cell counts from reference gene primer amplification. Produced via immunoSEQ multiplex PCR; TCRdb's table is partial and in-frame only. The V and J calls and clone size are taken from that table; D and trimming were inferred from the DNA. The sample gives about 58,000 clones, around 85% of which show up once; 16% is in the top ten.

This clonotype was obtained from a human donor in a cohort sampled during active COVID-19. V is TRBV30 and J is TRBJ2-1, with 7 bases fitting TRBD1. The sample was peripheral blood. CDR3 amino acids: CAWRRRGGRFHEQFF. The CDR3 bases are TGTGCCTGGAGGCGTAGAGGGGGCCGGTTTCATGAGCAGTTCTTC.